The 19 T cell receptor beta chains reported below all come from one sample, sequenced in a study of T-cell memory formation after mild COVID-19. TCRdb passed the 5' RACE reads through MiXCR, listing each CDR3 protein once. The sample yields roughly 600,000 distinct CDR3 sequences, roughly 18% seen once. Sequencing was done on a sample of PBMCs or a T cell subset sorted from them (not recorded which). The receptors come from an adult woman who had mild COVID-19 (a few samples of this study predate the infection). Cell type and time point are not known.

The chain links TRBV9 to TRBJ1-2, with 8 bases matching TRBD1. Germline lookup yields CDR1 SGDLS and CDR2 YYNGEE. The CDR3 totals 16 residues. The V segment lost 4 bases and the J segment 4 bases; nucleotides outside the gene matches: 12. The CDR3 here is CASSPRTGPDFYGYTF. The CDR3 DNA is TGTGCCAGCAGCCCGAGGACAGGGCCCGACTTCTATGGCTACACCTTC.

The rearrangement joins TRBV6-5 to TRBJ1-1, with 7 nucleotides matching TRBD1. The J segment lost 6 bases and the V segment lost 5 bases, leaving 9 bases of the junction unmatched. The CDR3 is 14 amino acids. Germline V gene sequence: CDR1 MNHEY, CDR2 SVGAGI. The CDR3 loop is CASSHLDRVAEAFF. The CDR3 DNA reads as TGTGCCAGCAGTCACCTCGACAGGGTCGCTGAAGCTTTCTTT.

This chain connects TRBV20-1 to TRBJ2-7, with 7 bases that match TRBD1. The CDR3 extends over 13 amino acids. V lost 3 bases and J lost 0; bases outside the gene matches: 2. Per germline, CDR1 DFQATT and CDR2 SNEGSKA (reference sequence). The CDR3: CSASGTDSYEQYF. In DNA form, the CDR3 reads TGCAGTGCTAGTGGGACAGACTCCTACGAGCAGTACTTC.

This clonotype has a handful of counts. This chain uses TRBV11-2 with TRBJ2-3, with 7 positions matching TRBD2. Trimming took 5 bases from V and 6 from J; bases not matched to a gene: 17. The CDR3 totals 17 residues. Germline V lookup: CDR1 SGHAT, CDR2 FQNNGV. The CDR3 DNA reads TGTGCCAGCAGCCTAGTGGGGGGGACCGTGAGAATGGATACGCAGTATTTT. This sequence encodes CASSLVGGTVRMDTQYF.

The chain combines TRBV6-2 or TRBV6-3 with TRBJ2-1, with D perhaps TRBD1 or TRBD2 (5 bases each). With 6 bases removed from V and 2 bases from J, the gap between germline ends came to 14 bases. Germline lookup yields CDR1 MNHEY and CDR2 SVGEGT. The CDR3 extends over 15 amino acids. The CDR3 is CASSPVGATYNEQFF. The CDR3 nucleotides are TGTGCCAGCAGCCCCGTCGGGGCTACCTACAATGAGCAGTTCTTC.

V gene TRBV10-3 combines with J gene TRBJ2-1; 8 bases line up with TRBD2. The CDR3 runs 17 residues. CDR1 and CDR2 from the germline V gene are ENHRY and SYGVKD. V gave up 5 bases and J gave up 5 bases; unmatched junction bases: 14. CDR3: CAISRPLGREADNEQFF. CDR3 nucleotide sequence: TGTGCCATCAGTCGGCCCCTAGGGCGGGAGGCTGACAATGAGCAGTTCTTC.

J is TRBJ2-1 and V is TRBV7-9; weak D call: TRBD1 (7 bases). V was cut by 5 bases and J by 5 bases, with 22 bases left in between. In germline, CDR1 is SEHNR, CDR2 FQNEAQ (reference sequence). CDR3 size: 17 residues. CDR3 loop: CASSVPYGGGMDNEQFF. The CDR3 DNA is TGTGCCAGCAGCGTCCCTTATGGAGGGGGCATGGACAATGAGCAGTTCTTC.

The rearrangement joins TRBV18 to TRBJ1-6; 9 bases are a match to TRBD1. The CDR3 is made up of 14 amino acids. The germline V gene has CDR1 KGHSH and CDR2 LQKENI. The V and J ends lost 6 bases and 7 bases, in that order; junction bases with no gene match: 4. The chain's CDR3 is CASSQQGANSPLHF. In DNA form, the CDR3 reads TGTGCCAGCTCCCAACAGGGGGCGAATTCACCCCTCCACTTT.

This clonotype was seen a few times. The rearrangement joins TRBV24-1 to TRBJ1-2, with 9 bases lining up with TRBD1. In germline, CDR1 is KGHDR, CDR2 SFDVKD. With 4 bases clipped from V and 5 bases from J, the junction kept 10 bases outside the gene matches. The CDR3 has 16 residues. The CDR3 region has the DNA TGTGCCACCAGTGAAAACAGGGGGCGAGAAAAATATGGCTACACCTTC. Translated, it gives CATSENRGREKYGYTF.

This clonotype was picked up many times. The rearrangement links TRBV12-3 or TRBV12-4 to TRBJ1-5; the D gene is possibly TRBD1 (5 bases). The V end was cut by 8 bases, the J end by 8 bases, with 28 bases between. This CDR3 comprises 17 residues. CDR3 sequence (DNA): TGTGCCAGCCAGCTCGTTAGGGGACCAGCTTATATCAAGCCCCAGCATTTT. This encodes CASQLVRGPAYIKPQHF.

At least ten counts were recorded for this clonotype. V and J are TRBV18 and TRBJ2-2; maybe TRBD2 (6 bases). Germline V gene lookup returns CDR1 KGHSH and CDR2 LQKENI. The V end lost 4 bases, the J end lost 3 bases, and 15 bases lay between the germline ends. The CDR3 has 16 residues. Written as DNA, the CDR3 is TGTGCCAGCTCACAACCTACACTAGCTTACACCGGGGAGCTGTTTTTT. Encoded protein: CASSQPTLAYTGELFF.

The rearrangement links TRBV3-1 to TRBJ1-2; D might be TRBD1 (6 bases). The ends were cut back, 4 bases at V and 4 bases at J, with 16 bases in the middle. The CDR3 is made up of 15 amino acids. The germline gives CDR1 LGHDT, CDR2 YNNKEL (reference sequence). The CDR3 spells CASSRSGTSTYGYTF. CDR3 coding DNA: TGTGCCAGCAGCCGCTCCGGGACATCGACCTATGGCTACACCTTC.

The gene calls are TRBV7-6 and TRBJ2-1; the D gene could be TRBD1 or TRBD2 (5 bases each). This CDR3 spans 16 amino acids. V was trimmed by 3 bases and J by 2 bases, leaving 14 bases between them. Germline V gene data show CDR1 as SGHVS and CDR2 as FNYEAQ. The CDR3 DNA reads TGTGCCAGCAGCTTTGACTCGGGGCAGGCCTACAATGAGCAGTTCTTC. This translates into CASSFDSGQAYNEQFF.

The rearrangement joins TRBV7-6 to TRBJ1-1; D perhaps matches TRBD1 (5 bases). The length of the CDR3 is 18 residues. The germline V gene has CDR1 SGHVS and CDR2 FNYEAQ. V dropped 4 bases and J dropped 0 bases, with 21 bases sitting between them. CDR3 sequence reads: CASSSRGMKGKMNTEAFF. The CDR3, as DNA: TGTGCCAGCAGCTCCCGGGGGATGAAGGGGAAAATGAACACTGAAGCTTTCTTT.

This clonotype was seen more than once but under ten times. This chain joins TRBV7-2 and TRBJ1-5, with D possibly being TRBD1 (5 bases). Germline assignment: CDR1 SGHTA and CDR2 FQGNSA. The CDR3 is 13 residues long. Trimming took off 8 bases at V and 4 bases at J, with 12 bases between the two ends. CDR3: CASAVQGNQPQHF. The CDR3 bases are TGTGCCAGCGCCGTGCAGGGTAATCAGCCCCAGCATTTT.

This clonotype was seen only a few times. The V gene is TRBV5-4, the J gene TRBJ2-5, with 8 positions matching TRBD1. There are 18 residues in the CDR3. Germline V gene lookup returns CDR1 SGHNT and CDR2 YYREEE (reference sequence). Trimming removed 3 bases from V and 0 bases from J; junction bases left unmatched: 13. The CDR3 loop is CASSYGQGHTLYQETQYF. CDR3 DNA sequence: TGTGCCAGCAGCTACGGACAGGGACACACACTGTACCAAGAGACCCAGTACTTC.

This rearrangement joins TRBV29-1 to TRBJ2-7; TRBD2 aligns across 10 bases. This CDR3 region has 13 residues. The trim removed 4 bases at V and 6 bases at J, leaving 6 bases unmatched. Germline CDR1 SQVTM, CDR2 ANQGSEA. In nucleotides, the CDR3 is TGCAGCGTTGGAGCGGGAGGGCCCTCCGAGCAGTACTTC. Translating gives CSVGAGGPSEQYF.

The V call is TRBV6-2 or TRBV6-3, the J call TRBJ2-1, with 7 bases lining up with TRBD2. Germline-derived CDR1 and CDR2 are MNHEY and SVGEGT. The CDR3 loop spans 14 amino acids. The J segment lost 7 bases and the V segment lost 3 bases, leaving 6 bases of the junction unmatched. CDR3 residues: CASSYTGLINEQFF. In DNA form, the CDR3 reads TGTGCCAGCAGTTATACGGGACTAATAAATGAGCAGTTCTTC.

The chain recombines TRBV7-9 with TRBJ1-2, with unresolved D. V shed 6 bases and J shed 8 bases, with 16 bases lying between them. The CDR3 has 13 residues. CDR1 is SEHNR, CDR2 FQNEAQ, per germline (reference sequence). DNA for the CDR3: TGTGCCAGCAGTCCAGATGATACGGGGGGCTACACCTTC. It yields the protein CASSPDDTGGYTF.